This T cell receptor beta chain is from a study of cytomegalovirus exposure and HLA in healthy donors. The PCR was carried out with 60 Vbeta primers and 13 Jbeta primers. Profiled with immunoSEQ multiplex PCR; TCRdb holds only in-frame clones, not every one. The table lists hundreds of thousands of clones, over 85% of them singletons. In regard to this clone: The antigen is unknown.

V lost 1 base, J lost 3 bases, and 5 bases stayed unmatched. Germline V gene sequence: CDR1 SGDLS, CDR2 YYNGEE. This CDR3 is 15 amino acids long. Notes on the study in general: It was 160 or so TCR beta chains that were listed as cytomegalovirus-associated. CMV serostatus was the sole immune exposure information available.

The TCR was taken from a woman under 30 in good health and CMV-seronegative. Sequencing was carried out using PBMCs. The chain is built from TRBV9 and TRBJ1-1, with TRBD1 identical over 8 bases. The CDR3 nucleotides read TGTGCCAGCAGCGTAACCCAGGGGGCGGACACTGAAGCTTTCTTT. Translation gives CASSVTQGADTEAFF.